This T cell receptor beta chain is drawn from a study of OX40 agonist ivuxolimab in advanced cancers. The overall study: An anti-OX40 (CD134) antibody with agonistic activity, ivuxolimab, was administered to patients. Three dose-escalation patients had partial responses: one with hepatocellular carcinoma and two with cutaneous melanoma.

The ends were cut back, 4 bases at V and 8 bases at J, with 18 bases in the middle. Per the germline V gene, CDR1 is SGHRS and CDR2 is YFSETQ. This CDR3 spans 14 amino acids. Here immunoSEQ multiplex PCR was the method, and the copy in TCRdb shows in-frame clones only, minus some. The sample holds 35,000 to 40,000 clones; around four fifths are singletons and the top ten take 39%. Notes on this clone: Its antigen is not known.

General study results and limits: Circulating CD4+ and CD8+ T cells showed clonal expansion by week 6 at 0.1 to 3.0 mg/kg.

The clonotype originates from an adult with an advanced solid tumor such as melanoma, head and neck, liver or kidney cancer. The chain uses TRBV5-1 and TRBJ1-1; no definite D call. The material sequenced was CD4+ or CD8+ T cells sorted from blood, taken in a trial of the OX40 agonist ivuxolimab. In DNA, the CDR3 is TGCGCCAGCAGCGCCTTGGATAGCTCGTCCGAAGCTTTCTTT. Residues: CASSALDSSSEAFF.